A single sample is the source of the 20 T cell receptor beta chains below, sequenced in a study of tumor-infiltrating lymphocytes in primary liver carcinoma. Co-extraction of both nucleic acids (RNA and DNA) used roughly 18-32 mg of unsorted bulk tissue. TCR beta cDNA was made from 500 ng total RNA with a constant-region primer. Sequencing libraries for TCR beta derived from three nested multiplex PCR rounds that used slightly modified ARM-PCR. A C-beta reverse primer was combined with TRBV1-TRBV30 forward primers in the first two PCR rounds, and each round had about 10 cycles. Each CDR3 protein is one row after TCRdb ran MiXCR on the multiplex PCR reads. In the table there are some 64,000 distinct CDR3 sequences, about 71% of which are singletons. The sample consisted of liver tumor tissue from sampling region 4. The subset is: tumor region T4, right-lateral pole. These receptors were taken from a man in his forties with primary liver carcinoma and hepatitis B virus infection.

Comment on this clonotype: Its ends do not fully match the called genes, so a read error is possible. The chain links TRBV11-1 to TRBJ1-2; D gene ambiguous. CDR3 length: 15 residues. Per germline, CDR1 SGHAT and CDR2 FQDESV (reference sequence). CDR3 coding DNA: TGTGCCTGCAGCTTATCTCACTACAACGACTATGGCTACACCTTC. Protein product: CACSLSHYNDYGYTF.

The V call is TRBV29-1, the J call TRBJ2-7; weak D call: TRBD2 (6 bases). CDR3 length: 14 amino acids. With 4 bases removed from V and 7 bases from J, the gap between germline ends came to 20 bases. Germline-derived CDR1 and CDR2 are SQVTM and ANQGSEA. This CDR3 is CSVAPGLAYGEQYF. Written as DNA, the CDR3 is TGCAGCGTTGCCCCGGGACTGGCCTATGGAGAGCAGTACTTC.

This clonotype occurred many times. The chain carries TRBV30 and TRBJ2-3; possibly TRBD1 for D (7 bases). V gave up 2 bases and J gave up 2 bases, with 11 bases separating them. The CDR3 extends over 14 amino acids. CDR1 and CDR2 (germline): GTSNPN, SVGIG (reference sequence). DNA for the CDR3: TGTGCCTGGAGTACAGGGGACTTCACAGATACGCAGTATTTT. Amino acids: CAWSTGDFTDTQYF. Using reference TRBV30 and TRBJ2-3 for the parts outside the CDR3, the full variable domain is SQTIHQWPATLVQPVGSPLSLECTVEGTSNPNLYWYRQAAGRGLQLLFYSVGIGQISSEVPQNLSASRPQDRQFILSSKKLLLSDSGFYLCAWSTGDFTDTQYFGPGTRLTVL.

Details on this clonotype: The junction shows a germline mismatch at one end, possibly a read error. V and J are TRBV4-1 and TRBJ2-1; D is ambiguous. CDR1 MGHRA and CDR2 YSYEKL come from the germline V gene. This CDR3 comprises 15 residues. The CDR3 here is CASSPLGNTNNEQFF. As DNA, the CDR3 is TGCGCTAGCAGCCCGCTCGGTAACACCAACAATGAGCAATTCTTC.

The gene calls are TRBV6-1 and TRBJ2-7; TRBD2 matches at 15 bases. Germline values: CDR1 MNHNS, CDR2 SASEGT. The CDR3 extends over 16 amino acids. The chain's CDR3 is CTSSPPGLAGGDEQYF. The CDR3 DNA follows: TGTACGAGCAGTCCCCCGGGACTAGCGGGAGGCGACGAGCAGTACTTC.

Worth noting for this clonotype: A much bigger clone sits one base away, suggesting this may be a read error. CDR3 region: CASSSGTSVTYNEQFF. The DNA for the CDR3 is TGCGCCAGCAGCTCCGGGACTAGCGTAACTTACAATGAGCAGTTCTTC. V and J are TRBV5-1 and TRBJ2-1; TRBD2 aligns across 10 bases. This CDR3 comprises 16 residues. In germline, CDR1 is SGHRS, CDR2 YFSETQ. V gave up 3 bases and J gave up 4 bases; unmatched junction bases: 7.

In this sample, this clonotype turned up once. The final CDR3 position lacks the conserved phenylalanine or tryptophan, pointing to a likely read error. The chain has TRBV11-2 and TRBJ2-7, with TRBD1 matching 9 bases. The CDR3 is 14 amino acids. Germline V gene sequence: CDR1 SGHAT, CDR2 FQNNGV. The CDR3 loop is CASSRTGDSYKQYL. CDR3 bases: TGTGCCAGCAGCCGGACAGGGGACTCCTACAAGCAGTACCTC.

This chain joins TRBV5-5 and TRBJ1-1, with D uncertain. The CDR3 length is 14 residues. Trimming took off 2 bases at V and 8 bases at J, with 16 bases between the two ends. Germline values: CDR1 SGHKS, CDR2 YYEKEE (reference sequence). The CDR3 DNA is TGTGCCAGCAGCTTAGATCTATGGAGCACCGAAGCTTTCTTT. Protein product: CASSLDLWSTEAFF.

The V and J genes are TRBV5-1 and TRBJ2-3; D uncertain. With 0 bases removed from V and 5 bases from J, the gap between germline ends came to 10 bases. CDR3 length: 14 amino acids. Germline V gene lookup returns CDR1 SGHRS and CDR2 YFSETQ. This chain's CDR3 is CASSLVLGIDTQYF. The CDR3 DNA sequence: TGCGCCAGCAGCTTGGTACTGGGCATAGATACGCAGTATTTT.

This clonotype was found once. A much larger clonotype is one base distant, so this may be a read error. The CDR3 does not end in the conserved phenylalanine or tryptophan, so this is likely a read error. The chain is built from TRBV7-9 and TRBJ2-5; D unclear. Germline CDR1 reads SEHNR; CDR2 reads FQNEAQ (reference sequence). The CDR3 runs 13 residues. Between the trimmed V and J ends, which lost 5 bases and 8 bases, there was a span of 15 bases. CDR3 protein: CASSMDRAGTQYL. As DNA, the CDR3 is TGTGCCAGCAGCATGGACCGGGCCGGCACCCAGTACCTC.

There are many counts of this clonotype. This rearrangement joins TRBV5-1 to TRBJ2-7; no reliable D call. Between the trimmed V and J ends, which lost 1 base and 3 bases, there was a span of 8 bases. Germline loops: CDR1 SGHRS, CDR2 YFSETQ. The CDR3 covers 13 residues. The CDR3 sequence is CASSLTVDYEQYF. The CDR3 bases are TGCGCCAGCAGCTTGACGGTAGACTACGAGCAGTACTTC.

Notes on this clonotype: A read error is likely, as this CDR3 ends without the conserved phenylalanine or tryptophan. As DNA, the CDR3 is TGTGCCAGCAGCCAGAATCACCTATACGGACGGGAGGGAGCTTTCTCT. It translates to CASSQNHLYGREGAFS. This chain connects TRBV5-6 to TRBJ1-1; D remains ambiguous. Germline V lookup: CDR1 SGHDT, CDR2 YYEEEE. This CDR3 comprises 16 residues. V was clipped by 4 bases and J by 10 bases, with 26 bases between them.

Concerning this clonotype itself: A junction boundary mismatches the germline segment, possibly from a read error. This chain uses TRBV6-5 with TRBJ2-7, with 9 bases fitting TRBD2. Germline CDR1 is MNHEY and CDR2 is SVGAGI. CDR3 length: 16 residues. CDR3 loop: CACKGGASGNTYEHYF. The CDR3 nucleotides are TGTGCGTGCAAGGGGGGTGCTAGCGGGAATACCTACGAGCATTACTTC.

Worth noting for this clonotype: An end of the junction differs from the germline gene, which may be a read error. V usage is TRBV5-6 and J usage is TRBJ2-2; D gene uncertain. Germline CDR1 and CDR2: SGHDT and YYEEEE. The length of the CDR3 is 13 residues. CDR3 loop: CANSPIYTGELFF. In nucleotides, the CDR3 is TGTGCCAACAGCCCGATTTACACAGGGGAGCTGTTTTTT.

This clonotype appeared once. V gene TRBV29-1 combines with J gene TRBJ2-7; D remains unclear. Germline values: CDR1 SQVTM, CDR2 ANQGSEA. The CDR3 has 11 residues. CDR3 region: CIASLSSEQYF. In DNA, the CDR3 is TGCATCGCCAGTCTGAGTTCCGAACAGTACTTC.

On this clonotype itself: A much larger clone lies one base from this, so it may be a read error. The V and J genes are TRBV6-2 or TRBV6-3 and TRBJ2-7, with 9 bases matching TRBD1. CDR3 length equals 14 residues. Germline CDR1 and CDR2: MNHEY and SVGEGT. V trimming: 11 bases; J trimming: 5 bases; junction bases outside the gene matches: 13. CDR3 DNA: TGTGCCTGCAACCTCCGGGACAGGGCCCACGAGCAGTACTTC. Residues: CACNLRDRAHEQYF.

The V call is TRBV19, the J call TRBJ1-3, with D unclear. The CDR3 runs to 13 residues. Germline V gives CDR1 LNHDA, CDR2 SQIVND (reference sequence). Trimming stripped 3 bases from V and 4 bases from J, with 7 bases between. The CDR3 sequence is CASSILTGNTIYF. The CDR3 nucleotides are TGTGCCAGTAGTATCCTAACCGGAAACACCATATATTTT.

This clonotype has only one observation. The V and J genes are TRBV28 and TRBJ1-1; D is perhaps TRBD1 (5 bases). V was shortened by 10 bases and J by 2 bases, with 14 bases between the two germline ends. The CDR3 has 13 amino acids. The germline V gene has CDR1 MDHEN and CDR2 SYDVKM. The CDR3 region has the DNA TGTGCCATCCTGACCAGGGCAAACACTGAAGCTTTCTTT. Amino acid sequence: CAILTRANTEAFF.

A remark on this clonotype: A read error may account for a junction end that differs from germline. V and J are TRBV5-1 and TRBJ2-5; 8 nucleotides match TRBD2. This CDR3 comprises 15 residues. The germline gives CDR1 SGHRS, CDR2 YFSETQ. CDR3 DNA: TGCACCAGCAACTTGTCGGCGGGAGGTGCGAAGACCCAGTACTTC. Translating gives CTSNLSAGGAKTQYF.

This clonotype appeared a single time. Here the CDR3 omits its conserved ending phenylalanine or tryptophan, so a read error is the likely source. The DNA is omitted, as the CDR3 cannot be located on it reliably, and the CDR3 follows TCRdb's listing. The V and J genes are TRBV11-2 and TRBJ1-5; the tabulated D call, TRBD1, remains unverified against the DNA. The length of the CDR3 is 15 amino acids, counting both ends. Looked up from germline, CDR1 is SGHAT and CDR2 is FQNNGV. The CDR3 loop is CASSPDRGNNQPQHS.